Listed below are T cell receptor beta chains from one sample, sequenced in a study of graft-versus-host responses after intestinal transplantation. Clones were sequenced by immunoSEQ multiplex PCR, and TCRdb holds only the in-frame ones, with some missing. The sample shows about 14,000 clones, about 29% of them seen only once. The input for sequencing was alloreactive CD4+ T cells from a mixed lymphocyte reaction culture, taken before intestinal transplant. The receptors stem from a human patient who received an intestinal transplant. CDR3s include the opening cysteine and the closing phenylalanine or tryptophan. A D gene is named only where the DNA matches it firmly. Size tells how often a clone was seen (once, few, many) or the class of an expanded clone, and some rows leave it out.

clone_size	j_call	v_call	d_call	cdr3_aa	cdr3_nt
few	TRBJ1-2	TRBV6-1	TRBD1	CASSRDSRYGYTF	TGTGCCAGCAGTCGGGACAGCCGCTATGGCTACACCTTC
few	TRBJ2-3	TRBV6-1	.	CASSPQGRTQYF	TGTGCCAGCAGCCCACAGGGTCGGACGCAGTATTTT
once	TRBJ1-1	TRBV5-6	.	CASSLRHTRLTEAFF	TGTGCCAGCAGCTTGCGTCACACTCGTCTCACTGAAGCTTTCTTT
few	TRBJ1-1	TRBV28	.	CASSLDSYTEAFF	TGTGCCAGCAGTTTAGACAGCTACACTGAAGCTTTCTTT
medium-sized	TRBJ1-1	TRBV18	.	CASSPRRPGANTEAFF	TGTGCCAGCTCACCACGTCGGCCAGGGGCGAACACTGAAGCTTTCTTT
.	TRBJ1-1	TRBV6-6	.	CASSYSRRGTEAFF	TGTGCCAGCAGTTACTCGCGCAGGGGAACTGAAGCTTTCTTT
.	TRBJ1-2	TRBV7-2	.	CASSFLTGLNGYTF	TGTGCCAGCAGCTTTTTAACAGGACTTAATGGCTACACCTTC
.	TRBJ2-1	TRBV4-2	TRBD2	CASSQEIAGGPYNEQFF	TGTGCCAGCAGCCAAGAAATAGCGGGAGGTCCTTACAATGAGCAGTTCTTC
.	TRBJ1-5	TRBV28	.	CASSPPGASNQPQHF	TGTGCCAGCAGTCCCCCAGGGGCGAGCAATCAGCCCCAGCATTTT
few	TRBJ2-3	TRBV5-4	.	CASSQGPGPSTDTQYF	TGTGCCAGCAGCCAGGGTCCAGGCCCTAGCACAGATACGCAGTATTTT